Sequencing of this T cell receptor beta chain was carried out in a study of vaccination effects on CD4 cells after COVID-19. Whole-study context: The vaccine given was either BNT162b2 or mRNA-1273, in two doses.

This clone was seen just once. Its antigen is currently unknown. CDR3 length: 16 residues. Germline trimming cut 4 bases from V and 4 bases from J; bases unmatched to any gene: 6. Germline V CDR1 and CDR2: KGHDR, SFDVKD. Libraries were prepared by immunoSEQ multiplex PCR; TCRdb keeps only in-frame clonotypes and omits some of them. The sample contains under 25,000 clones, about three quarters of which appear only once. Antigen-specific CD4+ T cells were expanded (with viral peptide pools) by the ViraFEST assay ahead of sequencing. Subsequent to a culture period of around 10 days, CD4+ T cells were isolated. Vaccine recipients lacked prior SARS-CoV-2 infection and had negative nucleocapsid antibodies. Cultures got half-medium changes with IL-2 on days 3 and 7. The study, taken as a whole, reports: Marked clonal contraction of both clone types appeared late after vaccination. Within healthy vaccinees, only 1 of 255 vaccine-induced clones displayed cross-reactivity with common cold coronaviruses.

Sequenced here: CD4+ T cells from PBMCs cultured with HCoV-NL63 spike peptides, sampled before COVID-19 vaccination. This sequence originates from a human donor who received a COVID-19 vaccine. This sequence joins TRBV24-1 and TRBJ2-2; 9 bases match TRBD1. The CDR3 sequence: CATSDPGQGLTGELFF. The DNA of the CDR3 is TGTGCCACCAGTGACCCCGGACAGGGGCTCACCGGGGAGCTGTTTTTT.